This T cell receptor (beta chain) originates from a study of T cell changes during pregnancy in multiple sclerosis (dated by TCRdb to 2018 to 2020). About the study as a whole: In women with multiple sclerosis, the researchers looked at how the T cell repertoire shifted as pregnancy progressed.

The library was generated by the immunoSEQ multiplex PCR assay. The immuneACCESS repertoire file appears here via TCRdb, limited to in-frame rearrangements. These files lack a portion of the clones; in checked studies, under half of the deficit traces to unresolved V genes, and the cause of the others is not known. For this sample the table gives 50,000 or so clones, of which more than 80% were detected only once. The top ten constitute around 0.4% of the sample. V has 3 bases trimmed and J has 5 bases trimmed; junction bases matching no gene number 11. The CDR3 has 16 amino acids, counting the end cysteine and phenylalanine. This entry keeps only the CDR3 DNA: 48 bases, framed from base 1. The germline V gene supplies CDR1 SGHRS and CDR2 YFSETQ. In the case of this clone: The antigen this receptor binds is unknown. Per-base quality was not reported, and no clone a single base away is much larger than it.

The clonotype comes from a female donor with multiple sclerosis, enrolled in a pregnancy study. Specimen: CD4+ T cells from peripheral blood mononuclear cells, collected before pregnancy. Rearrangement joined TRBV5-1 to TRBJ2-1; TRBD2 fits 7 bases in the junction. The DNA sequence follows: TGCGCCAGCAGCTCCTTCGGGGGAGGGAGAAACAATGAGCAGTTCTTC. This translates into CASSSFGGGRNNEQFF.